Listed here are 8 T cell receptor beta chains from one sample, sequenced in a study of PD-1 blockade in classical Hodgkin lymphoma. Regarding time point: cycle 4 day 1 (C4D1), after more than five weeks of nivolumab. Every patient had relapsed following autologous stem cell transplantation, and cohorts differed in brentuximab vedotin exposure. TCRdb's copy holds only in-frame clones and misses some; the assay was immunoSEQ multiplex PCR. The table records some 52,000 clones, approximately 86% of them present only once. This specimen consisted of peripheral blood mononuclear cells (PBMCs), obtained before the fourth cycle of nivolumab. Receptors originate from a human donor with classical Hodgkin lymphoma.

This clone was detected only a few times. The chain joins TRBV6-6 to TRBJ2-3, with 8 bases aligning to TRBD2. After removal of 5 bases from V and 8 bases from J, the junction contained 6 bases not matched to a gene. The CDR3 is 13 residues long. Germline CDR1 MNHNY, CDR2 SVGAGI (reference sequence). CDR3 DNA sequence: TGTGCCAGCAGTCGAGCGGGAGAAGGTACGCAGTATTTT. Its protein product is CASSRAGEGTQYF.

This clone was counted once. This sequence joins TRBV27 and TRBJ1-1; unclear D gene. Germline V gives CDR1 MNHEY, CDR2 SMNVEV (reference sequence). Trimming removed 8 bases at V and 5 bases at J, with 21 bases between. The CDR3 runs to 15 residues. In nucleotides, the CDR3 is TGTGCCAGCCTCTCCCACGGCAAGGAGCGAACTGAAGCTTTCTTT. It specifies CASLSHGKERTEAFF.

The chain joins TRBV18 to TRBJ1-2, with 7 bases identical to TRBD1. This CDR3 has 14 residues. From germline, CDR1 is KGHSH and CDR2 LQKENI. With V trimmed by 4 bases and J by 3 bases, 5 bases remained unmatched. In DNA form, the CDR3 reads TGTGCCAGCTCACACGGAGGGACAGACTATGGCTACACCTTC. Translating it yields CASSHGGTDYGYTF.

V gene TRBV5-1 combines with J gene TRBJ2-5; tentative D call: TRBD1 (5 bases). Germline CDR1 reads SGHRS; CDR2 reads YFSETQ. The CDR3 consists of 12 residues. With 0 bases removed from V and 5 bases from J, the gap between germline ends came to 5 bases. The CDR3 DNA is TGCGCCAGCAGCTTGGAGGGGGAGACCCAGTACTTC. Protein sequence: CASSLEGETQYF.

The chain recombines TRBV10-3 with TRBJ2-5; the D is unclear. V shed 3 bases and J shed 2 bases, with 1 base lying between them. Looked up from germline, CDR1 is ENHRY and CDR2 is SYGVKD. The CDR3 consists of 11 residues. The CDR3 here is CAISDQETQYF. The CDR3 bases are TGTGCCATCAGTGATCAAGAGACCCAGTACTTC.

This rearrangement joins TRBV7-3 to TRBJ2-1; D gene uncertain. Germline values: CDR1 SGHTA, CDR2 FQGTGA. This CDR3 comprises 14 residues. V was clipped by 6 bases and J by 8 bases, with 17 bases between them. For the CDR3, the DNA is TGTGCCAGCAGTCCTACACTGGTTACCCATGAGCAGTTCTTC. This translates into CASSPTLVTHEQFF.

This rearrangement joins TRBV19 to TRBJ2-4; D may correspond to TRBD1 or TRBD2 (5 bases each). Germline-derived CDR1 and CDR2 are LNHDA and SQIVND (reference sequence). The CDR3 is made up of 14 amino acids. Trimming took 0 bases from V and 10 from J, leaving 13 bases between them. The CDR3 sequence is CASSIDRGSAIQYF. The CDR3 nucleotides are TGTGCCAGTAGTATAGATCGGGGCTCAGCAATTCAGTACTTC.

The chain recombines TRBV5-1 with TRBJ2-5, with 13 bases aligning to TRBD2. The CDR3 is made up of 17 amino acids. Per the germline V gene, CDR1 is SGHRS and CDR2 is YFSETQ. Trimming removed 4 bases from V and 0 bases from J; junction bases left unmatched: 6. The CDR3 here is CASSLGLAGAYQETQYF. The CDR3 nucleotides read TGCGCCAGCAGCCTTGGACTAGCGGGGGCGTACCAAGAGACCCAGTACTTC. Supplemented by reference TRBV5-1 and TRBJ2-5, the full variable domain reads KAGVTQTPRYLIKTRGQQVTLSCSPISGHRSVSWYQQTPGQGLQFLFEYFSETQRNKGNFPGRFSGRQFSNSRSEMNVSTLELGDSALYLCASSLGLAGAYQETQYFGPGTRLLVL.